The entry below gives a single T cell receptor (beta chain) sequence along with its context. With 5 bases clipped from V and 7 bases from J, the junction kept 8 bases outside the gene matches. Germline V lookup: CDR1 LNHDA, CDR2 SQIVND (reference sequence). The CDR3 has 15 residues. The sample originates from a study of T cell changes during pregnancy in multiple sclerosis. TCRdb keeps only in-frame clones here, not all; method: immunoSEQ multiplex PCR. The sample includes some 37,000 clones, more than 70% of them seen just once. The sequence came from a female donor with multiple sclerosis, enrolled in a pregnancy study. V and J are TRBV19 and TRBJ1-2; 12 bases agree with TRBD1. The starting material was CD4+ T cells from peripheral blood mononuclear cells, obtained in the first trimester of pregnancy. DNA of the CDR3: TGTGCCAGTAGTCCCCGGGACAGGGGGCTGATTGGCTACACCTTC. It translates to CASSPRDRGLIGYTF.